The 14 T cell receptor beta chains below come from one sample, sequenced in a study of blood T cell repertoires in COVID-19. Some clones are missing from TCRdb's copy, which holds only in-frame ones; the method was immunoSEQ multiplex PCR. The sample yields 150,000 or so clones, roughly 85% seen once. The sample comprised PBMCs or T cells enriched from blood (not recorded which). Receptors were obtained from a woman aged 45 to 65 who had recovered from COVID-19.

The V and J genes are TRBV30 and TRBJ1-5; D gene ambiguous. The germline gives CDR1 GTSNPN, CDR2 SVGIG (reference sequence). V shed 1 base and J shed 7 bases, with 11 bases lying between them. The CDR3 contains 13 residues. The CDR3 DNA reads TGTGCCTGGAGTGCCCGGAGCGAGCAGCCCCAGCATTTT. Residues: CAWSARSEQPQHF.

For the CDR3, the DNA is TGTGCCAGCAGTTACCCGACAGGGTCTCGAACTGAAGCTTTCTTT. This codes for CASSYPTGSRTEAFF. The V call is TRBV6-5, the J call TRBJ1-1, with 7 bases fitting TRBD1. CDR1 is MNHEY, CDR2 SVGAGI, per germline. V lost 2 bases to trimming and J lost 5 bases; unmatched junction nucleotides: 8. This CDR3 contains 15 residues.

The rearrangement uses TRBV6-5 and TRBJ1-4; D unclear. The CDR3 runs 14 residues. CDR1 and CDR2 from the germline V gene are MNHEY and SVGAGI. V dropped 5 bases and J dropped 8 bases, with 15 bases sitting between them. This CDR3 reads CASSMGAGREKLFF. CDR3 DNA: TGTGCCAGCAGTATGGGCGCAGGCCGAGAAAAACTGTTTTTT.

The chain joins TRBV28 to TRBJ1-5; TRBD1 agrees at 7 bases. The germline V gene has CDR1 MDHEN and CDR2 SYDVKM. J lost 1 base, V lost 2 bases, and 5 bases had no gene match. The CDR3 sequence is 16 residues long. CDR3 residues: CASSLRQGLSNQPQHF. CDR3 coding DNA: TGTGCCAGCAGTTTAAGACAGGGCTTAAGCAATCAGCCCCAGCATTTT.

The rearrangement uses TRBV19 and TRBJ2-1, with TRBD2 identical over 7 bases. The CDR3 spans 15 residues. Looked up from germline, CDR1 is LNHDA and CDR2 is SQIVND (reference sequence). With 7 bases clipped from V and 0 bases from J, the junction kept 6 bases outside the gene matches. This CDR3 is CASTVSGDSYNEQFF. In DNA, the CDR3 is TGTGCCAGTACAGTGAGCGGGGACTCCTACAATGAGCAGTTCTTC.

The CDR3 loop reads CASSSGRRQGGGQPQHF. As DNA, the CDR3 is TGTGCCAGTAGTTCAGGACGTCGACAGGGGGGCGGTCAGCCCCAGCATTTT. The chain couples TRBV19 to TRBJ1-5, with 9 bases fitting TRBD1. V lost 5 bases, J lost 6 bases, and 14 bases stayed unmatched. Germline V gene data show CDR1 as LNHDA and CDR2 as SQIVND (reference sequence). CDR3 size: 17 residues.

Concerning this clone: In the same sample, other DNA sequences code for this CDR3. The chain joins TRBV7-3 to TRBJ2-1; 8 bases match TRBD2. Trimming cost V 2 bases and J 2 bases; bases outside gene matches: 2. CDR1 is SGHTA and CDR2 is FQGTGA in the germline V gene. The CDR3 runs to 15 residues. The CDR3 is CASSLAGGTYNEQFF. The CDR3 nucleotides read TGTGCCAGCAGCTTAGCGGGGGGAACCTACAATGAGCAGTTCTTC.

CDR3 protein: CASSMSAYSNQPQHF. Written as DNA, the CDR3 is TGTGCCAGTAGTATGTCAGCGTATAGCAATCAGCCCCAGCATTTT. The chain has TRBV19 and TRBJ1-5, with D unclear. CDR3 length equals 15 residues. V gave up 3 bases and J gave up 0 bases, with 9 bases separating them. Germline V gives CDR1 LNHDA, CDR2 SQIVND (reference sequence).

The chain carries TRBV2 and TRBJ1-4; the D is unclear. V was pared by 2 bases and J by 7 bases, with 11 bases between. CDR1 and CDR2 from the germline V gene are SNHLY and FYNNEI. The CDR3 extends over 14 amino acids. The CDR3 here is CASSEMGGGEKLFF. The CDR3 nucleotides read TGTGCCAGCAGTGAAATGGGAGGAGGTGAAAAACTGTTTTTT.

This clone was counted only a few times. V is TRBV19 and J is TRBJ2-1, with 9 bases fitting TRBD1. Germline V gene sequence: CDR1 LNHDA, CDR2 SQIVND (reference sequence). CDR3 length equals 13 residues. V gave up 5 bases and J gave up 10 bases; unmatched junction bases: 6. This CDR3 reads CASSWTGVGEQFF. CDR3 nucleotide sequence: TGTGCCAGTAGTTGGACAGGGGTTGGGGAGCAGTTCTTC.

The chain is built from TRBV7-9 and TRBJ1-6; D uncertain. This CDR3 has 15 amino acids. Germline V CDR1 and CDR2: SEHNR, FQNEAQ (reference sequence). The V end was cut by 0 bases, the J end by 7 bases, with 10 bases between. The CDR3 here is CASSLAAPGNSPLHF. The CDR3 DNA follows: TGTGCCAGCAGCTTAGCTGCGCCAGGCAATTCACCCCTCCACTTT.

The gene calls are TRBV2 and TRBJ2-1; 8 nucleotides agree with TRBD2. The CDR3 totals 14 residues. Germline trimming cut 7 bases from V and 10 bases from J; bases unmatched to any gene: 12. Germline CDR1 and CDR2: SNHLY and FYNNEI. Here the CDR3 reads CASKLGLAVWEQFF. The CDR3 DNA sequence: TGTGCCAGCAAGTTAGGACTAGCCGTATGGGAGCAGTTCTTC.

The chain couples TRBV3-1 (or the pseudogene TRBV3-2) to TRBJ2-3, with unresolved D. V was pared by 4 bases and J by 2 bases, with 10 bases between. The CDR3 runs to 14 residues. In germline, CDR1 is LGHDT, CDR2 YNNKEL (reference sequence). The CDR3 DNA reads as TGTGCCAGCAGCCCACCTACGAACACAGATACGCAGTATTTT. This codes for CASSPPTNTDTQYF.

The rearrangement uses TRBV5-6 and TRBJ1-5, with D possibly matching TRBD1 (6 bases). The ends were cut back, 1 base at V and 5 bases at J, with 16 bases in the middle. The CDR3 runs to 16 residues. Looked up from germline, CDR1 is SGHDT and CDR2 is YYEEEE. CDR3 sequence (DNA): TGTGCCAGCAGCTTGTATGGCCGTGGGGGCTATCAGCCCCAGCATTTT. Protein: CASSLYGRGGYQPQHF.